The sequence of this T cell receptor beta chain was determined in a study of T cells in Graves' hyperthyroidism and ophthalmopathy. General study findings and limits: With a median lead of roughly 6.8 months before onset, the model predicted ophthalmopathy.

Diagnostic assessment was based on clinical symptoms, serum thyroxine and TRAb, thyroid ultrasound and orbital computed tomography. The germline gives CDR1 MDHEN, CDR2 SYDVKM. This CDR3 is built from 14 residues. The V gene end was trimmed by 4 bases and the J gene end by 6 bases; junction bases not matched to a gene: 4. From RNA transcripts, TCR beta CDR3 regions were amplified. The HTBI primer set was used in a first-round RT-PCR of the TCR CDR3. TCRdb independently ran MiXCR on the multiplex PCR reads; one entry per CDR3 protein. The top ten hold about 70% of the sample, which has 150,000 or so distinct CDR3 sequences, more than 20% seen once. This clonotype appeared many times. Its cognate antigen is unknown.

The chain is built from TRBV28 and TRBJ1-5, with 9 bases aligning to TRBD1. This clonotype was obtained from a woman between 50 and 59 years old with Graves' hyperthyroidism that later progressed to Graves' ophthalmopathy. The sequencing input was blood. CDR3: CASSSGTGFQPQHF. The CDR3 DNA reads TGTGCCAGCAGTTCCGGGACAGGGTTTCAGCCCCAGCATTTT.